This TCR beta chain was documented in a study of read filtering for tumor transcriptome and immune sequencing. This library used approximately 370 ng RNA and molecular barcoded adaptors spanning alpha/delta and beta/gamma chains. TCRdb reanalysed the reads using MiXCR and keeps one entry per CDR3 protein. The sample includes over 45,000 distinct CDR3 sequences, about 20% of them seen just once. This clonotype was counted at least ten times. After removal of 1 base from V and 6 bases from J, the junction contained 6 bases not matched to a gene. CDR1 is SGHVS and CDR2 is FQNEAQ in the germline V gene. The CDR3 covers 15 residues.

Sequencing was done on a sample of a population of CD138-negative cells sorted from bone marrow. The chain recombines TRBV7-8 with TRBJ1-1; TRBD1 agrees at 9 bases. This sequence originates from a donor at least 40 years old with multiple myeloma. The CDR3 coding sequence is TGTGCCAGCAGCTTAGTGTGGGACAGGGCATCTGAAGCTTTCTTT. It specifies CASSLVWDRASEAFF.